The T cell receptor (beta chain) described here comes from a study of blood T cell repertoires in COVID-19. Study at large: Italy, Spain and the United States were the sources of the convalescent and acute COVID-19 samples. T cells, B-cell-depleted T cells, or PBMCs supplied cDNA or gDNA.

Per the authors' pipeline: Nucleated cell counts were estimated from reference gene primer amplification. Only in-frame clones appear in the TCRdb table, and some are missing; sequencing was by immunoSEQ multiplex PCR. D and trimming were read from the DNA, whereas the V and J calls and clone size are those reported in that table. The sample lists roughly 100,000 clones, approximately 89% occurring once. CDR3 size: 14 residues. The germline V gene has CDR1 MNHEY and CDR2 SMNVEV (reference sequence). V lost 2 bases, J lost 4 bases, and 12 bases lay in between. The chain carries TRBV27 and TRBJ2-7, with D tentatively TRBD1 (5 bases). The sequence was collected from a woman at least 80 years old in a cohort sampled during active COVID-19. The sample taken for sequencing was peripheral blood. In DNA form, the CDR3 reads TGTGCCAGCAGTTTAGCAGGGATGGTTTACGAGCAGTACTTC. As protein: CASSLAGMVYEQYF.